This is a list of T cell receptor beta chains from one sample in a study of cytomegalovirus exposure and HLA in healthy donors. Sequencing used immunoSEQ multiplex PCR; TCRdb keeps in-frame clones, though not all of them. The sample contains fewer than 40,000 clones, 70% to 90% of which appear only once. Sequenced sample: PBMCs. The receptors shown here come from a woman between 35 and 50 years old in good health and CMV-seropositive. CDR3s include the opening cysteine and the closing phenylalanine or tryptophan. A D gene is named only where the DNA matches it firmly. Some rows mark clone size as missing; the rest say once, few, many or name a class of expanded clone.

j_gene	v_gene	abundance	d_gene	CDR3nt	CDR3aa
TRBJ1-5	TRBV28	.	TRBD1	TGTGCCAGCAAGACCGGGACAGGACTTGGGCCCCAGCATTTT	CASKTGTGLGPQHF
TRBJ2-1	TRBV28	.	.	TGTGCCAGCACTACGGGAGCGGTTGCCTACAATGAGCAGTTCTTC	CASTTGAVAYNEQFF
TRBJ2-2	TRBV6-6	.	.	TGTGCCAGCAGTCCCGGCACCGGGGAGCTGTTTTTT	CASSPGTGELFF
TRBJ2-5	TRBV7-2	.	TRBD2	TGTGCCAGCAGTAGCGGGGGGTCCCAAGAGACCCAGTACTTC	CASSSGGSQETQYF
TRBJ1-3	TRBV18	.	.	TGTGCCAGCTCACCACCCGCTTGGGAGTTTGGAAACACCATATATTTT	CASSPPAWEFGNTIYF
TRBJ2-2	TRBV10-1	.	.	TGCGCCAGCAGTGATCCTGCGACAGGGAACACCGGGGAGCTGTTTTTT	CASSDPATGNTGELFF
TRBJ2-7	TRBV30	.	.	TGTGCCTGGAGTGTGAGCACCTACGAGCAGTACTTC	CAWSVSTYEQYF
TRBJ2-3	TRBV4-2	.	TRBD2	TGTGCCAGCAGCCAAGGCCTAGCGGGGGGACCAGATACGCAGTATTTT	CASSQGLAGGPDTQYF
TRBJ2-1	TRBV7-6	.	TRBD2	TGTGCCAGCGCACATAGCGGGGGCCTGTACAATGAGCAGTTCTTC	CASAHSGGLYNEQFF
TRBJ2-5	TRBV5-1	.	.	TGCGCCAGCAGCTTGTATGAAGCCACCCAAGAGACCCAGTACTTC	CASSLYEATQETQYF
TRBJ2-3	TRBV7-2	.	TRBD2	TGTGCCAGCAGCGCGGGACTAGCGGGCACAGATACGCAGTATTTT	CASSAGLAGTDTQYF
TRBJ2-5	TRBV6-5	.	.	TGTGCCAGCAGTTACACCAGCCAAGAGACCCAGTACTTC	CASSYTSQETQYF
TRBJ2-7	TRBV11-3	once	TRBD1	TGTGCCAGCAGCGCCACCGGGACAGGCTACGAGCAGTACTTC	CASSATGTGYEQYF
TRBJ1-6	TRBV2	.	TRBD1	TGTGCCAGCAGTGGACAGGGTGCGATATCACCCCTCCACTTT	CASSGQGAISPLHF
TRBJ2-7	TRBV10-2	.	TRBD2	TGCGCCAGCAGTGTTACTAGCGGGGGTTCCCACTCTTCCTACGAGCAGTACTTC	CASSVTSGGSHSSYEQYF
TRBJ2-2	TRBV14	.	.	TGTGCCAGCAGCCCTTTAGGAAGAACCTACACCGGGGAGCTGTTCTTT	CASSPLGRTYTGELFF
TRBJ2-7	TRBV4-3	.	.	TGCGCCAGCAGCCCCGCAGTGGGGCACTACGAGCAGTACTTC	CASSPAVGHYEQYF
TRBJ2-7	TRBV2	.	.	TGTGCCAGCAGACTTTTTTTCCGGGACAAATCCTACGAGCAGTACTTC	CASRLFFRDKSYEQYF
TRBJ2-2	TRBV2	once	.	TGTGCCAGCAGTTCAGGGGAAGCCGGGGAGCTGTTTTTT	CASSSGEAGELFF
TRBJ2-5	TRBV5-1	.	.	TGCGCCAGCAGCGTGGGGGGGGGCCCAGAGACCCAGTACTTC	CASSVGGGPETQYF
TRBJ1-5	TRBV11-2	once	.	TGTGCCAGCAGCTTAGCTCCCGGGGATCAGCCCCAGCATTTT	CASSLAPGDQPQHF
TRBJ2-7	TRBV11-2	.	.	TGTGCCACTACGGGACTGGTGAGCTCCTACGAGCAGTACTTC	CATTGLVSSYEQYF
TRBJ2-3	TRBV11-1	.	.	TGTGCCAGCAGCCGGGACACAGATACGCAGTATTTT	CASSRDTDTQYF
TRBJ1-6	TRBV4-3	few	.	TGCGCCAGCAGCCAAGGGACTCCTACTAGTTCACCCCTCCACTTT	CASSQGTPTSSPLHF
TRBJ2-5	TRBV7-8	once	.	TGTGCCAGCAGGCACAATGGGGGGAGCCAAGAGACCCAGTACTTC	CASRHNGGSQETQYF
TRBJ2-7	TRBV11-2	once	.	TGTGCCAGCAGCTTTGCTGAAACTTACGAGCAGTACTTC	CASSFAETYEQYF
TRBJ2-7	TRBV29-1	.	.	TGCAGCGCAACAAGGGGCGCCTACGAGCAGTACTTC	CSATRGAYEQYF
TRBJ1-2	TRBV2	.	TRBD1	TGTGCCAGCGTTTTAAGTGGACAGGGTGATGGCTACACCTTC	CASVLSGQGDGYTF
TRBJ1-1	TRBV6-5	.	TRBD1	TGTGCCACCCGGACAGGAGAAACTGAAGCTTTCTTT	CATRTGETEAFF
TRBJ2-1	TRBV4-3	few	TRBD2	TGCGCCAGCAGCCAGCAGGGACTAGCGGGGGGAAAGGCCACCTACAATGAGCAGTTCTTC	CASSQQGLAGGKATYNEQFF
TRBJ1-2	TRBV6-5	.	TRBD1	TGTGCCACCTGGACAGGCCTAAACTATGGCTACACCTTC	CATWTGLNYGYTF
TRBJ2-5	TRBV19	.	.	TGTGCCAGTAGTACCCCAGGAGAGACCCAGTACTTC	CASSTPGETQYF
TRBJ2-2	TRBV6-4	.	.	TGTGCCAGCAGTGACTCGGACAGAGACACCGGGGAGCTGTTTTTT	CASSDSDRDTGELFF
TRBJ1-2	TRBV7-6	.	.	TGTGCCAGCAGCTCCCCGGGGAACTATGGCTACACCTTC	CASSSPGNYGYTF
TRBJ2-1	TRBV11-2	.	TRBD2	TGTGCCAGCAGCCCGATAGGCGGGACTACAAACAATGAGCAGTTCTTC	CASSPIGGTTNNEQFF
TRBJ1-1	TRBV4-3	.	.	TGCGCCAGCAGCCAAGACTTCCGGAACACTGAAGCTTTCTTT	CASSQDFRNTEAFF
TRBJ2-3	TRBV1	.	.	TGCACCAGCAGCCAAGTATCCCGGACTAGCGGGGGGACCACAGATACGCAGTATTTT	CTSSQVSRTSGGTTDTQYF
TRBJ2-1	TRBV18	.	.	TGTGCCAGCTCACCACCGGATAATGTGGGGGGGCTTGGCAATGAGCAGTTCTTC	CASSPPDNVGGLGNEQFF
TRBJ1-5	TRBV18	.	.	TGTGCCAGCTCACCCTCCCTAGGCAATCAGCCCCAGCATTTT	CASSPSLGNQPQHF
TRBJ1-4	TRBV6-5	.	.	TGTGCCAGCTCCTATACTAGGGAAAAACTGTTTTTT	CASSYTREKLFF
TRBJ1-5	TRBV18	.	TRBD1	TGTGCCAGCTCACCGACAGGGTTTGGCAATCAGCCCCAGCATTTT	CASSPTGFGNQPQHF
TRBJ1-6	TRBV7-9	.	TRBD1	TGTGCCAGCAGCCCCCAGGACAGGAATATCTCACCCCTCCACTTT	CASSPQDRNISPLHF
TRBJ1-2	TRBV4-3	.	TRBD1	TGCGCCAGCAGCCAAGATTTGGGGACAGCTCTGAAGCATGGCTACACCTTC	CASSQDLGTALKHGYTF
TRBJ1-6	TRBV19	once	.	TGTGCCAGTAGCTCGGAAGTCCCAGGGGCCTGGGGTTCACCCCTCCACTTT	CASSSEVPGAWGSPLHF
TRBJ2-7	TRBV2	.	TRBD1	TGTGCCAGCAGGTGGACAGGGATGATGGATTTCTACGAGCAGTACTTC	CASRWTGMMDFYEQYF
TRBJ1-3	TRBV7-9	.	.	TGTGCCAGCAGCATCAGGGAAGGGAACACCATATATTTT	CASSIREGNTIYF
TRBJ1-5	TRBV6-1	.	.	TGTGCCAGCCAGGTAGAGCGCAATCAGCCCCAGCATTTT	CASQVERNQPQHF
TRBJ2-2	TRBV9	.	TRBD2	TGTGCCAGCAGCCCCAGACTAGCTGGGACCGGGGAGCTGTTTTTT	CASSPRLAGTGELFF
TRBJ1-4	TRBV5-1	.	.	TGCGCCAGCAGCTTGGAGGCGGGCCGGGAAAAACTGTTTTTT	CASSLEAGREKLFF
TRBJ1-4	TRBV7-8	.	.	TGTGCCAGCAGCGATGGCAGGACAGTGTCTAATGAAAAACTGTTTTTT	CASSDGRTVSNEKLFF
TRBJ1-2	TRBV6-1	.	.	TGTGCCAGCCTGGGACTTCAGAACTATGGCTACACCTTC	CASLGLQNYGYTF
TRBJ1-6	TRBV9	.	.	TGTGCCAGTGGGAGGGGCCCCTCCCATTCACCCCTCCACTTT	CASGRGPSHSPLHF
TRBJ1-5	TRBV18	.	TRBD1	TGTGCCAGCTCACCATCGGACAGGAGTAGCAATCAGCCCCAGCATTTT	CASSPSDRSSNQPQHF
TRBJ1-2	TRBV4-3	.	TRBD1	TGCGCCAGCAGCCAAGATACAGGGGACAGGGTAGACACTAACTATGGCTACACCTTC	CASSQDTGDRVDTNYGYTF